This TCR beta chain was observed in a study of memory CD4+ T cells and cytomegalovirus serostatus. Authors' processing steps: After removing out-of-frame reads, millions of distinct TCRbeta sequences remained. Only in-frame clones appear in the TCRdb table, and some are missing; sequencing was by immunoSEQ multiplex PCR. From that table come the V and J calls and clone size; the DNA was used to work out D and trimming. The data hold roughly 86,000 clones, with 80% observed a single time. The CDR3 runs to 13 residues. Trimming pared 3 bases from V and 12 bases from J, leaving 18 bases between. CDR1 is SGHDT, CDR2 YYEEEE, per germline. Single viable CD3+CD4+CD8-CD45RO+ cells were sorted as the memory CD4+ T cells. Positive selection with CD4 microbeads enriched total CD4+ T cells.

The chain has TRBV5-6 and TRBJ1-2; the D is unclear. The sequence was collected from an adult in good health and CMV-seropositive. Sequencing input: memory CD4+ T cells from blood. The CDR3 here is CASSSGSRQNDTF. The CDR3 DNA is TGTGCCAGCAGCTCCGGGTCCCGCCAGAATGACACCTTC. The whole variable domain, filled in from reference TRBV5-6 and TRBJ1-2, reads DAGVTQSPTHLIKTRGQQVTLRCSPKSGHDTVSWYQQALGQGPQFIFQYYEEEERQRGNFPDRFSGHQFPNYSSELNVNALLLGDSALYLCASSSGSRQNDTFGSGTRLTVV.